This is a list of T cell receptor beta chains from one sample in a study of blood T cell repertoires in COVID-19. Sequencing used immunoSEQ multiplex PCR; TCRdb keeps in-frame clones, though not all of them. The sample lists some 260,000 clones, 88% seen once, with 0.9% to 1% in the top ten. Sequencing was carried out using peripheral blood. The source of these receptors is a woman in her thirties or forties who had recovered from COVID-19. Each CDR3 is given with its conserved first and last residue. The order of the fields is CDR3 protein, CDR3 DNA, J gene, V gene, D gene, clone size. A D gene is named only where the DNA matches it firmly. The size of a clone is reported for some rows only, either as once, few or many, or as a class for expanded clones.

cdr3_aa: CAGREGPGELFF
cdr3_nt: TGTGCCGGAAGGGAGGGTCCCGGGGAGCTGTTTTTT
j_call: TRBJ2-2
v_call: TRBV30
d_call: TRBD2
clone_size: .

cdr3_aa: CAITPGGHQPQHF
cdr3_nt: TGTGCCATCACCCCGGGGGGTCATCAGCCCCAGCATTTT
j_call: TRBJ1-5
v_call: TRBV10-3
d_call: .
clone_size: .

cdr3_aa: CASSRWRQENTDTQYF
cdr3_nt: TGTGCCAGCAGCCGGTGGAGACAGGAAAACACAGATACGCAGTATTTT
j_call: TRBJ2-3
v_call: TRBV6-6
d_call: .
clone_size: .

cdr3_aa: CASSGTGGTEAFF
cdr3_nt: TGTGCCAGCAGCGGGACAGGGGGTACTGAAGCTTTCTTT
j_call: TRBJ1-1
v_call: TRBV21-1
d_call: .
clone_size: .

cdr3_aa: CASSLGGLAGGGEQYF
cdr3_nt: TGTGCCAGCAGCTTAGGGGGGCTAGCGGGAGGCGGCGAGCAGTACTTC
j_call: TRBJ2-7
v_call: TRBV11-3
d_call: TRBD2
clone_size: .

cdr3_aa: CASSRDWKETQYF
cdr3_nt: TGTGCCAGCAGCCGGGACTGGAAAGAGACCCAGTACTTC
j_call: TRBJ2-5
v_call: TRBV6-4
d_call: .
clone_size: few

cdr3_aa: CASSYATGGNSPLHF
cdr3_nt: TGTGCCAGCAGTTACGCGACAGGGGGTAATTCACCCCTCCACTTT
j_call: TRBJ1-6
v_call: TRBV6-2/TRBV6-3
d_call: TRBD1
clone_size: .

cdr3_aa: CASYGGYEQFF
cdr3_nt: TGTGCCAGCTATGGGGGGTATGAGCAGTTCTTC
j_call: TRBJ2-1
v_call: TRBV6-5
d_call: .
clone_size: once

cdr3_aa: CASSPGTGGWGEQYF
cdr3_nt: TGTGCCAGCAGCCCCGGGACAGGGGGTTGGGGCGAGCAGTACTTC
j_call: TRBJ2-7
v_call: TRBV2
d_call: TRBD1
clone_size: few

cdr3_aa: CASTLASGPNEQFF
cdr3_nt: TGTGCCAGCACCCTGGCAAGTGGGCCCAATGAGCAGTTCTTC
j_call: TRBJ2-1
v_call: TRBV3-1/TRBV3-2
d_call: .
clone_size: .

cdr3_aa: CASGRREQQFF
cdr3_nt: TGTGCCAGCGGGAGGCGGGAGCAGCAGTTCTTC
j_call: TRBJ2-1
v_call: TRBV28
d_call: TRBD2
clone_size: .

cdr3_aa: CASSPGTSYEQYF
cdr3_nt: TGTGCCAGCAGCCCTGGGACAAGCTACGAGCAGTACTTC
j_call: TRBJ2-7
v_call: TRBV7-3
d_call: .
clone_size: .

cdr3_aa: CASSHDSGFYNEQFF
cdr3_nt: TGTGCCAGCTCCCACGACAGCGGGTTCTACAATGAGCAGTTCTTC
j_call: TRBJ2-1
v_call: TRBV18
d_call: .
clone_size: .

cdr3_aa: CASSRTQGTKNTEAFF
cdr3_nt: TGTGCCAGCAGCCGAACGCAGGGGACGAAGAACACTGAAGCTTTCTTT
j_call: TRBJ1-1
v_call: TRBV7-9
d_call: .
clone_size: .

cdr3_aa: CASSRTSGIYEQYF
cdr3_nt: TGTGCCAGCAGCCGGACTAGCGGGATCTACGAGCAGTACTTC
j_call: TRBJ2-7
v_call: TRBV6-2/TRBV6-3
d_call: TRBD2
clone_size: .

cdr3_aa: CASSATGGNSPLHF
cdr3_nt: TGTGCCAGCAGCGCAACAGGGGGTAATTCACCCCTCCACTTT
j_call: TRBJ1-6
v_call: TRBV9
d_call: TRBD1
clone_size: .

cdr3_aa: CASSEWAPGVGYTF
cdr3_nt: TGTGCCAGTAGTGAGTGGGCGCCGGGAGTAGGCTACACCTTC
j_call: TRBJ1-2
v_call: TRBV19
d_call: .
clone_size: .

cdr3_aa: CATSRGGGQGGYGYTF
cdr3_nt: TGTGCCACCAGCAGAGGTGGGGGGCAGGGGGGCTATGGCTACACCTTC
j_call: TRBJ1-2
v_call: TRBV15
d_call: TRBD1
clone_size: .

cdr3_aa: CATSDGGAGGYGYTF
cdr3_nt: TGTGCCACCAGTGATGGGGGGGCCGGGGGGTATGGCTACACCTTC
j_call: TRBJ1-2
v_call: TRBV24-1
d_call: .
clone_size: .

cdr3_aa: CASSLWRGSSGNTIYF
cdr3_nt: TGTGCCAGCAGCTTGTGGAGGGGTTCATCTGGAAACACCATATATTTT
j_call: TRBJ1-3
v_call: TRBV5-5
d_call: .
clone_size: .

cdr3_aa: CSAPGQGIPEAFF
cdr3_nt: TGCAGCGCCCCGGGACAGGGTATTCCTGAAGCTTTCTTT
j_call: TRBJ1-1
v_call: TRBV29-1
d_call: TRBD1
clone_size: .

cdr3_aa: CASSLSGGNIQYF
cdr3_nt: TGTGCCAGCAGTTTATCGGGGGGAAACATTCAGTACTTC
j_call: TRBJ2-4
v_call: TRBV27
d_call: .
clone_size: .